A single sample is the source of the 9 T cell receptor beta chains below, sequenced in a study of cytomegalovirus exposure and HLA in healthy donors. The PCR had 60 Vbeta and 13 Jbeta primers. Using immunoSEQ multiplex PCR, the repertoire was profiled, and TCRdb retains in-frame clones only, with some absent. The sample carries about 94,000 clones, roughly three quarters recorded once. Sequenced sample: PBMCs. The origin of the receptors is a woman between 55 and 75 years old in good health and CMV-seronegative.

This CDR3 is CASSSSWSQPQHF. For the CDR3, the DNA is TGTGCCAGCAGCTCGTCCTGGAGTCAGCCCCAGCATTTT. The chain links TRBV7-8 to TRBJ1-5, with D unclear. This CDR3 has 13 residues. From germline, CDR1 is SGHVS and CDR2 FQNEAQ. With 4 bases removed from V and 6 bases from J, the gap between germline ends came to 10 bases. The complete variable domain, with remaining parts taken from reference TRBV7-8 and TRBJ1-5, reads GAGVSQSPRYKVAKRGQDVALRCDPISGHVSLFWYQQALGQGPEFLTYFQNEAQLDKSGLPSDRFFAERPEGSVSTLKIQRTQQEDSAVYLCASSSSWSQPQHFGDGTRLSIL.

The CDR3 sequence: CASSQVSGGTEITDTQYF. DNA of the CDR3: TGCGCCAGCAGCCAAGTCAGCGGGGGGACGGAAATCACAGATACGCAGTATTTT. V is TRBV4-3 and J is TRBJ2-3; TRBD2 agrees at 9 bases. This CDR3 has 18 residues. Germline V CDR1 and CDR2: LGHNA, YSLEER. The ends lost 1 base at V and 2 bases at J; junction bases unmatched: 10.

The rearrangement joins TRBV4-1 to TRBJ2-1, with 12 bases aligning to TRBD2. Per the germline V gene, CDR1 is MGHRA and CDR2 is YSYEKL. CDR3 length: 16 residues. V was pared by 3 bases and J by 6 bases, with 6 bases of the junction left unmatched. The CDR3 is CASSQSLAGGPNEQFF. The DNA for the CDR3 is TGCGCCAGCAGCCAGTCACTAGCGGGAGGTCCCAATGAGCAGTTCTTC.

The J gene is TRBJ2-1, the V gene TRBV15; 13 nucleotides match TRBD2. From germline, CDR1 is LNHNV and CDR2 YYDKDF (reference sequence). The CDR3 covers 16 residues. J was trimmed by 5 bases and V by 1 base; bases with no gene match: 2. DNA of the CDR3: TGTGCCACCAGCAGAGGTGGGACTAGCGGGAACAATGAGCAGTTCTTC. Translation gives CATSRGGTSGNNEQFF.

This chain joins TRBV30 and TRBJ2-3; possible D gene TRBD2, 5 bases. V lost 3 bases, J lost 4 bases, and 14 bases lay in between. Germline CDR1 and CDR2: GTSNPN and SVGIG (reference sequence). The CDR3 runs 14 residues. The chain's CDR3 is CAWRRAVGADTQYF. The CDR3, as DNA: TGTGCCTGGAGGCGGGCGGTTGGGGCAGATACGCAGTATTTT.

CDR3 sequence: CASSVGDTINEKLFF. CDR3 in DNA: TGTGCCAGCAGCGTAGGGGACACGATTAATGAAAAACTGTTTTTT. This chain joins TRBV9 and TRBJ1-4, with D possibly being TRBD1 (6 bases). The germline V and J ends were trimmed by 0 bases and 4 bases, with 10 bases remaining between them. The germline gives CDR1 SGDLS, CDR2 YYNGEE. CDR3 length equals 15 residues.

This clone was seen only a few times. In nucleotides, the CDR3 is TGTGCCAGCAGTACGAACCAGGGGGGAGTATACAATGAGCAGTTCTTC. This gives the protein CASSTNQGGVYNEQFF. This rearrangement joins TRBV28 to TRBJ2-1; TRBD1 is a possible D gene (7 bases). The germline V and J ends were trimmed by 5 bases and 4 bases, with 18 bases remaining between them. The CDR3 length is 16 residues. In germline, CDR1 is MDHEN, CDR2 SYDVKM.

The gene calls are TRBV27 and TRBJ1-5; a weak D match, TRBD1 (6 bases). Per the germline V gene, CDR1 is MNHEY and CDR2 is SMNVEV (reference sequence). The CDR3 runs to 13 residues. Trimming pared 6 bases from V and 1 base from J, leaving 7 bases between. CDR3 in DNA: TGTGCCAGCAGCCAGGGGAGCAATCAGCCCCAGCATTTT. Its protein product is CASSQGSNQPQHF.

This chain joins TRBV2 and TRBJ2-7, with TRBD2 matching over 10 bases. The CDR3 length is 17 residues. The V gene's germline CDR1 is SNHLY and CDR2 FYNNEI. V dropped 5 bases and J dropped 2; count of bases not matched to a gene: 12. CDR3 sequence: CASSKRRLAGEAYEQYF. The CDR3 coding sequence is TGTGCCAGCAGTAAACGGAGGCTAGCGGGAGAAGCCTACGAGCAGTACTTC.